The sequence of this T cell receptor beta chain was determined in a study of cytomegalovirus exposure and HLA in healthy donors. About the research overall: There were some 81 million unique TCRs (from HLA-typed donors) in an early data release.

Trimming cost V 3 bases and J 3 bases, with 11 bases left between them. The CDR3 contains 14 residues. Germline V gene lookup returns CDR1 KGHSH and CDR2 LQKENI. For this clone: Its antigen is still unknown.

Study outcomes and limitations: The HLA-A and HLA-B alleles of most subjects were reportedly predicted accurately from TCR beta sequences.

Both 60 Vbeta primers and 13 Jbeta primers went into the PCR. Repertoires were generated with immunoSEQ multiplex PCR, while TCRdb's copy carries only in-frame clones and drops some. The repertoire holds about 180,000 clones, with over 60% as singletons. The sequence came from a man aged 40-55 years in good health and CMV-seronegative. J is TRBJ1-2 and V is TRBV18; weak D call: TRBD1 (6 bases). The sample comprised PBMCs. CDR3 loop: CASSPARTDYGYTF. DNA of the CDR3: TGTGCCAGCTCACCCGCGCGGACAGACTATGGCTACACCTTC.